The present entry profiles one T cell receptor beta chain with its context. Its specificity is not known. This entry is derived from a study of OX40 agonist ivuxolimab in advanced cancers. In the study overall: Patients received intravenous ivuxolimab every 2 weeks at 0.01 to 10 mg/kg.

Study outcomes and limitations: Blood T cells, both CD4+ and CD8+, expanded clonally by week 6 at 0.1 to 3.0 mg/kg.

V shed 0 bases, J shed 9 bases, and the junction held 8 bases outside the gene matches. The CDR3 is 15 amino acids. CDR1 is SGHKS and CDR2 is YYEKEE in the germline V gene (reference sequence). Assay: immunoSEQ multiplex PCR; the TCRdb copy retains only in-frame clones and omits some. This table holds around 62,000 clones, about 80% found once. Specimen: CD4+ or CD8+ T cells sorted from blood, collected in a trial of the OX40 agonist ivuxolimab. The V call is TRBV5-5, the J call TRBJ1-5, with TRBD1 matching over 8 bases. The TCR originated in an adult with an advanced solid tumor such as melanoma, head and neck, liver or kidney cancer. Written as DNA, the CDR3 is TGTGCCAGCAGCTTGGGGGGGGCACAGGGGGTGCCCCAGCATTTT. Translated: CASSLGGAQGVPQHF.